The clone carrying this TCR beta chain came up many times. Preparing the TCRbeta library involved the use of unique molecular identifiers. MiXCR, applied by TCRdb to the PCR reads, yields one record per CDR3 protein. The table includes around 600,000 distinct CDR3 sequences, over 9.5% detected once. The sample originates from a study of T-cell reconstitution after alpha-beta-depleted transplantation in children. The CDR3 has 16 amino acids. V shed 0 bases and J shed 3 bases, with 16 bases lying between them. From germline, CDR1 is DFQATT and CDR2 SNEGSKA (reference sequence). The TCR comes from a human donor who donated a stem cell graft to a child with acute myeloid leukemia. Sequencing used PBMCs from the stem cell graft donor, obtained from the stem cell graft. The V and J genes are TRBV20-1 and TRBJ2-3, with D tentatively TRBD2 (5 bases). CDR3 sequence: CSARDYKSGKTDTQYF. As DNA, the CDR3 is TGCAGTGCTAGAGATTATAAGTCGGGAAAGACAGATACGCAGTATTTT.